This T cell receptor (beta chain) stems from a study of cytomegalovirus exposure and HLA in healthy donors. This CDR3 has 15 residues. The V segment lost 1 base and the J segment 1 base; nucleotides outside the gene matches: 0. CDR1 and CDR2 (germline): SEHNR, FQNEAQ (reference sequence). Use of 60 Vbeta and 13 Jbeta primers characterized the PCR. The protocol was immunoSEQ multiplex PCR, while the TCRdb copy is restricted to in-frame clones and leaves out a portion. The repertoire holds some 120,000 clones, with 81% as singletons. Points on this clone: Its antigen is undetermined.

Regarding the study as a whole: DRB1 showed the most TCR associations and HLA-C the fewest in a later analysis, as rates varied by HLA locus.

Sampled while nominally healthy, donors likely had unrecorded immune exposures. J is TRBJ1-5 and V is TRBV7-9, with TRBD1 matching over 8 bases. The clonotype comes from a man younger than 35 in good health and CMV-seronegative. The sample taken for sequencing was PBMCs. The CDR3 loop is CASSLGTGSNQPQHF. The CDR3 DNA is TGTGCCAGCAGCTTAGGGACAGGGAGCAATCAGCCCCAGCATTTT.